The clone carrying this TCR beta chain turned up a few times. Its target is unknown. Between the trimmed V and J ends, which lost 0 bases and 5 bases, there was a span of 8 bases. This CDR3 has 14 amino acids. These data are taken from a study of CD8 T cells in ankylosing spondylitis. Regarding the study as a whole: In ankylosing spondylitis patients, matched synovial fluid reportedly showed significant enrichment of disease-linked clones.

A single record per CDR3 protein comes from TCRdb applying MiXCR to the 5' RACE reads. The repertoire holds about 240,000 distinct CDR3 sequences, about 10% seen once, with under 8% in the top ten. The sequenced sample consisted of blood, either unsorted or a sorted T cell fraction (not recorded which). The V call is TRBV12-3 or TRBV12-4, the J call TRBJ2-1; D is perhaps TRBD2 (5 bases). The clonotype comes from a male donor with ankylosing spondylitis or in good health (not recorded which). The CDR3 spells CASSLALAHNEQFF. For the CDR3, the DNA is TGTGCCAGCAGTTTAGCGCTAGCCCACAATGAGCAGTTCTTC.